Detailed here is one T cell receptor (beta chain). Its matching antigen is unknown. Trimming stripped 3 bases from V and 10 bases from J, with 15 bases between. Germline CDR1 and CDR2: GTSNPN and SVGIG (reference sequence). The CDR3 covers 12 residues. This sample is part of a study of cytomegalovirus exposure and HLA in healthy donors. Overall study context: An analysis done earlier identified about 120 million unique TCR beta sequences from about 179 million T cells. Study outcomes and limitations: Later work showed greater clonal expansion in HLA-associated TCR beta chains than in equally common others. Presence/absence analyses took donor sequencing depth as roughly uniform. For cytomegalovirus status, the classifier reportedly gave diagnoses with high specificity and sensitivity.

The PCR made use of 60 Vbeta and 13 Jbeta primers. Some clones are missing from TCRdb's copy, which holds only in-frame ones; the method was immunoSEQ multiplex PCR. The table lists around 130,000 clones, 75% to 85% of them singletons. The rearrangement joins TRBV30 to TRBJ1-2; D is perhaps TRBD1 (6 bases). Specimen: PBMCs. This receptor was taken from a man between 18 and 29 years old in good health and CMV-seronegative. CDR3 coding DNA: TGTGCCTGGAGAGGGGCAGGGGTCCCCTACACCTTC. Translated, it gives CAWRGAGVPYTF.